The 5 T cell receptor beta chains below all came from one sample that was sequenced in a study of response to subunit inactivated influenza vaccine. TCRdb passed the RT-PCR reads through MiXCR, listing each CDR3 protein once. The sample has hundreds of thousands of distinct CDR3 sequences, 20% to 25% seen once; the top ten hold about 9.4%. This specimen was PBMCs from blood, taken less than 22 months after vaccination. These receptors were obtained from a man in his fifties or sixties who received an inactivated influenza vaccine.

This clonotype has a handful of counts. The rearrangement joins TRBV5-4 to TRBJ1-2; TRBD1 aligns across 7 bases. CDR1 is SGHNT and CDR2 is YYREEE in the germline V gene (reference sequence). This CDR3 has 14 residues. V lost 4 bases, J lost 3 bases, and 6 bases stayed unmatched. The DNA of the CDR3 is TGTGCCAGCAGCGCCGGGACAGTGGACTATGGCTACACCTTC. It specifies CASSAGTVDYGYTF.

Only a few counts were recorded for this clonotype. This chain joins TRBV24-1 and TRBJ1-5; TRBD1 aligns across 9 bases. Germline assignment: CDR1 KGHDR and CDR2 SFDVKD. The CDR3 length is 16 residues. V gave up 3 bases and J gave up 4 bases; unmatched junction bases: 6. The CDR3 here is CATSDPTGGRNQPQHF. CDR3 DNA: TGTGCCACCAGTGATCCAACAGGGGGCCGGAATCAGCCCCAGCATTTT.

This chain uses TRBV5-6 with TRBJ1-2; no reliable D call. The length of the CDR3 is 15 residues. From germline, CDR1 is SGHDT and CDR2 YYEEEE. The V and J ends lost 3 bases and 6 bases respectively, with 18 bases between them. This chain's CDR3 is CASSSEGRRNDGYTF. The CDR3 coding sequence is TGTGCCAGCAGCTCCGAAGGGAGACGAAACGATGGCTACACCTTC.

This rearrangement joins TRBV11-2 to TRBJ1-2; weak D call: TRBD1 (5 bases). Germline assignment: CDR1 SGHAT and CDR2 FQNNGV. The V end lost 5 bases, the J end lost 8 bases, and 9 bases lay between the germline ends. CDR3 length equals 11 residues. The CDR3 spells CASSAGGGYTF. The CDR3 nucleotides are TGTGCCAGCAGCGCTGGGGGGGGCTACACCTTC.

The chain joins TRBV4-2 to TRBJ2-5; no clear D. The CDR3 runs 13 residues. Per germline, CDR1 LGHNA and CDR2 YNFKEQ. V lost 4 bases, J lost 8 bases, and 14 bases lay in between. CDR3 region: CASSPQQQSTQYF. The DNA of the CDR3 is TGTGCCAGCAGCCCCCAACAACAATCCACCCAGTACTTC.